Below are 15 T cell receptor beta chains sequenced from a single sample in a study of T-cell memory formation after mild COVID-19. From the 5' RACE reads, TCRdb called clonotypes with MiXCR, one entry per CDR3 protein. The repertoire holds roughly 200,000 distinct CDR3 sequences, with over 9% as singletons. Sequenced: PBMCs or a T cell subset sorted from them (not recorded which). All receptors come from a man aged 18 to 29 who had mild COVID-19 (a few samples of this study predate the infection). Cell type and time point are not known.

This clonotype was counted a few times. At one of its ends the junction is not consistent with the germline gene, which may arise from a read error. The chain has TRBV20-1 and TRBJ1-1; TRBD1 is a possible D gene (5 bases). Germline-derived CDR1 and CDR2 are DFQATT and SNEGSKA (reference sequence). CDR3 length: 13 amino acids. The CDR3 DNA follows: TGCAGTGCCAGAGGGCGAGGGGACACTGAAGCTTTCTTT. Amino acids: CSARGRGDTEAFF.

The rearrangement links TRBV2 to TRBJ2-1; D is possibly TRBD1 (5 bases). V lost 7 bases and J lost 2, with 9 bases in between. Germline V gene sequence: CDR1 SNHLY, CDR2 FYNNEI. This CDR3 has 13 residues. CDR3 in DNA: TGTGCCAGCATTCCAGGGACCTACAATGAGCAGTTCTTC. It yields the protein CASIPGTYNEQFF. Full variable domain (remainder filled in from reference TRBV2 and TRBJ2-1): EPEVTQTPSHQVTQMGQEVILRCVPISNHLYFYWYRQILGQKVEFLVSFYNNEISEKSEIFDDQFSVERPDGSNFTLKIRSTKLEDSAMYFCASIPGTYNEQFFGPGTRLTVL.

The CDR3 loop is CASSFVGVRDTQYF. DNA for the CDR3: TGTGCCAGCAGCTTCGTGGGGGTCAGAGATACGCAGTATTTT. V is TRBV7-9 and J is TRBJ2-3; D assignment may be TRBD1 or TRBD2 (5 bases each). The V and J ends lost 3 bases and 5 bases respectively, with 12 bases between them. The CDR3 has 14 residues. Germline CDR1 reads SEHNR; CDR2 reads FQNEAQ (reference sequence).

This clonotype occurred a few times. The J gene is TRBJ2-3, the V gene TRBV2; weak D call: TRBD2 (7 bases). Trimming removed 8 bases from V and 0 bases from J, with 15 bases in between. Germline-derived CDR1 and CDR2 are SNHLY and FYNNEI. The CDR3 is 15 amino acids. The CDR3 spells CASARAGASTDTQYF. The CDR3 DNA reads TGTGCCAGCGCAAGGGCGGGGGCCAGCACAGATACGCAGTATTTT. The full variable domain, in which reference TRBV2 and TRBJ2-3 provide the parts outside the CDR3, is EPEVTQTPSHQVTQMGQEVILRCVPISNHLYFYWYRQILGQKVEFLVSFYNNEISEKSEIFDDQFSVERPDGSNFTLKIRSTKLEDSAMYFCASARAGASTDTQYFGPGTRLTVL.

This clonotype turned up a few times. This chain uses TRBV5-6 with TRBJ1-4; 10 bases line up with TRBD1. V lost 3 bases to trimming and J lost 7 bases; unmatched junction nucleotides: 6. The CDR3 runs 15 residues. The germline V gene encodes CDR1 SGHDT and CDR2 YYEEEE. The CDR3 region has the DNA TGTGCCAGCAGCTCACCGGGACAGGGGTCTGAAAAACTGTTTTTT. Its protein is CASSSPGQGSEKLFF.

The CDR3 sequence is CATSARAGTDTQYF. The CDR3, as DNA: TGTGCCACCAGTGCCAGGGCGGGCACAGATACGCAGTATTTT. The chain is built from TRBV24-1 and TRBJ2-3, with D possibly matching TRBD1 (5 bases). The ends were cut back, 5 bases at V and 1 base at J, with 9 bases in the middle. The CDR3 is made up of 14 amino acids. Germline V CDR1 and CDR2: KGHDR, SFDVKD.

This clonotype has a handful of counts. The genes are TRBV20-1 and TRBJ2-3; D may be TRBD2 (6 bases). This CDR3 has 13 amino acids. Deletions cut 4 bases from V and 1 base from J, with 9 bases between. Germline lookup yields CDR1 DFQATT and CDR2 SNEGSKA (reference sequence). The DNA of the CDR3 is TGCAGTGCTATCTGGGGGGGCACAGATACGCAGTATTTT. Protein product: CSAIWGGTDTQYF.

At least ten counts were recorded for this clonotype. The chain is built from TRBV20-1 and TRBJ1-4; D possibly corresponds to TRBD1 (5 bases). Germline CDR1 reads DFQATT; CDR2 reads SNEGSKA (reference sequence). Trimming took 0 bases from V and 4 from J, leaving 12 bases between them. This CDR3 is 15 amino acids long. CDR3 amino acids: CSARDGTGFNEKLFF. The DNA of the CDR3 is TGCAGTGCTAGAGATGGGACGGGCTTTAATGAAAAACTGTTTTTT.

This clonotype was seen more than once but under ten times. This chain's CDR3 is CASSLAGLATGELFF. As DNA, the CDR3 is TGTGCCAGCAGTTTAGCGGGACTAGCGACCGGGGAGCTGTTTTTT. The V gene is TRBV12-3 or TRBV12-4, the J gene TRBJ2-2; the match to TRBD2 covers 10 bases. Losses at the gene ends were 0 bases for V and 5 bases for J; bases not matched to a gene: 0. There are 15 residues in the CDR3.

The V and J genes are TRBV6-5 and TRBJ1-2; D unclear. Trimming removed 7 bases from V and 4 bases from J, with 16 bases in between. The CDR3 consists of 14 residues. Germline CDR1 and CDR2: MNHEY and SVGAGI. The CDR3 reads CASMGRTASYGYTF. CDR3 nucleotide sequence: TGTGCCAGCATGGGTAGGACGGCCAGCTATGGCTACACCTTC.

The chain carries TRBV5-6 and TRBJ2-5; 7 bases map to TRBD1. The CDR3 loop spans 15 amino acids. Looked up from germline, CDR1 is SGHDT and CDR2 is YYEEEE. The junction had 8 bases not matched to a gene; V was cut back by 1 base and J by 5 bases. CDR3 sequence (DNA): TGTGCCAGCAGCTTGCTTGCGACAGGGCTTGAGACCCAGTACTTC. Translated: CASSLLATGLETQYF.

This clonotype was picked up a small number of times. CDR3 loop: CSARPWDRGNQPQHF. The CDR3 region has the DNA TGCAGTGCTAGACCCTGGGACAGGGGAAATCAGCCCCAGCATTTT. The chain has TRBV20-1 and TRBJ1-5, with 10 positions matching TRBD1. This CDR3 contains 15 residues. Trimming took 2 bases from V and 4 from J; bases not matched to a gene: 5. Germline V CDR1 and CDR2: DFQATT, SNEGSKA (reference sequence).

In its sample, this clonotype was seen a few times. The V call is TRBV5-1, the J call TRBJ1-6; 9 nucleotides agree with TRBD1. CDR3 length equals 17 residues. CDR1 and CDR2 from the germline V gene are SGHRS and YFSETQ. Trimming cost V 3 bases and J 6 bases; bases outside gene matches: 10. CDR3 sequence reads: CASSSATGGRGNSPLHF. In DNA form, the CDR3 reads TGCGCCAGCAGCTCCGCTACAGGGGGCAGGGGTAATTCACCCCTCCACTTT. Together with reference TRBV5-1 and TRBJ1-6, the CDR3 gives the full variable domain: KAGVTQTPRYLIKTRGQQVTLSCSPISGHRSVSWYQQTPGQGLQFLFEYFSETQRNKGNFPGRFSGRQFSNSRSEMNVSTLELGDSALYLCASSSATGGRGNSPLHFGNGTRLTVT.

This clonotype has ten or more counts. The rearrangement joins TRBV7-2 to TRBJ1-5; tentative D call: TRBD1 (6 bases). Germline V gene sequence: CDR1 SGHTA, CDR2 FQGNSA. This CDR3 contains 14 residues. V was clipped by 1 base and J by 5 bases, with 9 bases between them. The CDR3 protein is CASSLVEGDQPQHF. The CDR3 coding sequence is TGTGCCAGCAGCTTAGTTGAGGGGGATCAGCCCCAGCATTTT.

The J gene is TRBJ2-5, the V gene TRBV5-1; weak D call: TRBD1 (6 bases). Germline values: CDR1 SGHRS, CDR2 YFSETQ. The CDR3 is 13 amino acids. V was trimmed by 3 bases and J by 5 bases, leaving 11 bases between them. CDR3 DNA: TGCGCCAGCAGCTACAGGGACGGGGAGACCCAGTACTTC. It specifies CASSYRDGETQYF.